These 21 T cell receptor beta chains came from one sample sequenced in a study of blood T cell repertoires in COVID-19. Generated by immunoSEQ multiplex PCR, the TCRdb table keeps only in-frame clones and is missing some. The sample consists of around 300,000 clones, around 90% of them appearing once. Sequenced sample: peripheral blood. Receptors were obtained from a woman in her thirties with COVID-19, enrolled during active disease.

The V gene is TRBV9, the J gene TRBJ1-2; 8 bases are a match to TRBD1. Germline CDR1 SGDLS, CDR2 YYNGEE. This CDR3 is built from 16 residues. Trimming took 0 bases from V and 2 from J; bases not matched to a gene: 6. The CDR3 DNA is TGTGCCAGCAGCGTAGCTACCGGGACAGGCAACTATGGCTACACCTTC. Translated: CASSVATGTGNYGYTF.

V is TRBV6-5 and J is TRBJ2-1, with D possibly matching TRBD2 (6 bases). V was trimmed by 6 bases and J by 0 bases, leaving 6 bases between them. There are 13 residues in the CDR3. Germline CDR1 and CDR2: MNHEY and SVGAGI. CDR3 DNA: TGTGCCAGCAGGCGGGACTCCTACAATGAGCAGTTCTTC. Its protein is CASRRDSYNEQFF.

DNA for the CDR3: TGTGCCAGCAGCGTAGGGGCAGAATCTAACTATGGCTACACCTTC. It is translated as CASSVGAESNYGYTF. The J gene is TRBJ1-2, the V gene TRBV9; D unclear. This CDR3 comprises 15 residues. The germline CDR1 and CDR2 sequences are SGDLS and YYNGEE. Trimming left V 0 bases short and J 0 bases short, with 9 bases between. Combining the CDR3 with reference TRBV9 and TRBJ1-2 gives the whole variable domain DSGVTQTPKHLITATGQRVTLRCSPRSGDLSVYWYQQSLDQGLQFLIQYYNGEERAKGNILERFSAQQFPDLHSELNLSSLELGDSALYFCASSVGAESNYGYTFGSGTRLTVV.

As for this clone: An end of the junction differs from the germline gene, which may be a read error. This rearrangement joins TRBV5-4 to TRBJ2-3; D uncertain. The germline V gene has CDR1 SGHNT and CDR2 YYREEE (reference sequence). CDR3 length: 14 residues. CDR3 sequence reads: CASSLVGGQDAQYF. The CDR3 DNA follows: TGTGCCAGCAGCTTGGTTGGTGGGCAAGATGCGCAGTATTTT.

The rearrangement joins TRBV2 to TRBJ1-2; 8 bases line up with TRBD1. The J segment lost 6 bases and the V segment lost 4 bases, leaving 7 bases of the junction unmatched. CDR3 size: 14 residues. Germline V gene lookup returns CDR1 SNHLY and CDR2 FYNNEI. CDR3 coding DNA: TGTGCCAGCAGTGTCAGACAGGGGTTGGATGGCTACACCTTC. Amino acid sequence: CASSVRQGLDGYTF.

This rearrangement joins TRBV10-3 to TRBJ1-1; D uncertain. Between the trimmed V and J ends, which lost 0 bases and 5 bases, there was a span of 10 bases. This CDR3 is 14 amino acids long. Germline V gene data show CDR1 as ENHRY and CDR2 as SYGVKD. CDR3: CAISESMGGTEAFF. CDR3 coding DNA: TGTGCCATCAGTGAGTCGATGGGCGGGACTGAAGCTTTCTTT.

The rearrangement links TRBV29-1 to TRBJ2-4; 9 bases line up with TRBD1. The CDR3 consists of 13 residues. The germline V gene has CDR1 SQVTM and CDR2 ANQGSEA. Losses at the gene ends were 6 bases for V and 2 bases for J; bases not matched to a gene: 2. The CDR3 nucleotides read TGCAGCGTGGGACAGGGCCCCAAAAACATTCAGTACTTC. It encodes CSVGQGPKNIQYF.

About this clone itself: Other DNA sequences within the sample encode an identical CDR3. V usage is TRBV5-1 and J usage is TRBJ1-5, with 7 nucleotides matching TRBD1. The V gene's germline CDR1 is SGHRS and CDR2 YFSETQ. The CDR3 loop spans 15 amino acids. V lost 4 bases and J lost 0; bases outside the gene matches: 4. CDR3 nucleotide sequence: TGCGCCAGCAGCCCGGGACAGTATAGCAATCAGCCCCAGCATTTT. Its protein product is CASSPGQYSNQPQHF. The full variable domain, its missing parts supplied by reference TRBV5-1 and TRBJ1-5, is KAGVTQTPRYLIKTRGQQVTLSCSPISGHRSVSWYQQTPGQGLQFLFEYFSETQRNKGNFPGRFSGRQFSNSRSEMNVSTLELGDSALYLCASSPGQYSNQPQHFGDGTRLSIL.

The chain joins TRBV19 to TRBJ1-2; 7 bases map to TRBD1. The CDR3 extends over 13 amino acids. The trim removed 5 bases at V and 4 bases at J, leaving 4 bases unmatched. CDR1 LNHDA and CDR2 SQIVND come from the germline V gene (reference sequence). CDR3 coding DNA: TGTGCCAGTAGTCCGGGACAGAGCTATGGCTACACCTTC. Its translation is CASSPGQSYGYTF.

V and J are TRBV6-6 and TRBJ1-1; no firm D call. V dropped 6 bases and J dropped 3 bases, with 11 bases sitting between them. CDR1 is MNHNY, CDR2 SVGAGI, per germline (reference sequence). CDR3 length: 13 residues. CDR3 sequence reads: CASSAESDTEAFF. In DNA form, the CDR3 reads TGTGCCAGCAGCGCCGAGTCCGACACTGAAGCTTTCTTT.

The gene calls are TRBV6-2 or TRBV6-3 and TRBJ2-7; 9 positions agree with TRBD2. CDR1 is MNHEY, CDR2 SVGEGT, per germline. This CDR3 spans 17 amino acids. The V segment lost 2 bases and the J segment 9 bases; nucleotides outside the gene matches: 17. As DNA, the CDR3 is TGTGCCAGCAGTTACGGAGGTAGCGGGAGTGTTCACGATGTGCAGTACTTC. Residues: CASSYGGSGSVHDVQYF.

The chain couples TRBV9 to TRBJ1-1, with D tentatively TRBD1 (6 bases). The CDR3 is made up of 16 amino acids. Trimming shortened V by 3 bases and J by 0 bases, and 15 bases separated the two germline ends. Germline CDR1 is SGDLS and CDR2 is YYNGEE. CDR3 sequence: CASSGVSTGMNTEAFF. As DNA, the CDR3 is TGTGCCAGCAGCGGAGTCTCGACAGGAATGAACACTGAAGCTTTCTTT.

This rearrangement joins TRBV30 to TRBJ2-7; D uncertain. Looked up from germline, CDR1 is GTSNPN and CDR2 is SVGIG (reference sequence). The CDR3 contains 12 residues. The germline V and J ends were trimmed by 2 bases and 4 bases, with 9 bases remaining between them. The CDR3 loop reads CAWSSGEYEQYF. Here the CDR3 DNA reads TGTGCCTGGAGTTCAGGCGAGTACGAGCAGTACTTC.

CDR3 sequence: CASSRIAGVEQFF. The CDR3 nucleotides are TGCGCCAGCAGCCGGATAGCGGGAGTTGAGCAGTTCTTC. The chain combines TRBV4-1 with TRBJ2-1; 9 bases are shared with TRBD2. Unmatched junction bases numbered 4, after V lost 4 bases and J lost 9 bases. Germline CDR1 is MGHRA and CDR2 is YSYEKL. The CDR3 has 13 amino acids.

The CDR3 nucleotides are TGTGCCAGCACCCCGAGAGGGTTACCCCTCCACTTT. Protein sequence: CASTPRGLPLHF. V and J are TRBV27 and TRBJ1-6; no clear D gene. Per germline, CDR1 MNHEY and CDR2 SMNVEV (reference sequence). With 7 bases removed from V and 12 bases from J, the gap between germline ends came to 13 bases. The CDR3 runs 12 residues.

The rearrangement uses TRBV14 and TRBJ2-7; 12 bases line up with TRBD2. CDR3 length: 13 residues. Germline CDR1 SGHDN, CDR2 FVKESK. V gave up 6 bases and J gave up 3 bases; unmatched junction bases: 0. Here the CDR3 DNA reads TGTGCCAGCAGGACTAGCGGGAGCTACGAGCAGTACTTC. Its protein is CASRTSGSYEQYF.

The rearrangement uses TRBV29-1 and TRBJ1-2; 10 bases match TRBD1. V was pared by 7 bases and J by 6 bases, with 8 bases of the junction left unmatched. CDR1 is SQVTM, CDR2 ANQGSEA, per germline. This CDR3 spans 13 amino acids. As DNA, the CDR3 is TGCAGCGCTCACCTGACAGGGGGCGATGGCTACACCTTC. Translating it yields CSAHLTGGDGYTF. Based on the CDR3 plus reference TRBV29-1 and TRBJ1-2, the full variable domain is SAVISQKPSRDICQRGTSLTIQCQVDSQVTMMFWYRQQPGQSLTLIATANQGSEATYESGFVIDKFPISRPNLTFSTLTVSNMSPEDSSIYLCSAHLTGGDGYTFGSGTRLTVV.

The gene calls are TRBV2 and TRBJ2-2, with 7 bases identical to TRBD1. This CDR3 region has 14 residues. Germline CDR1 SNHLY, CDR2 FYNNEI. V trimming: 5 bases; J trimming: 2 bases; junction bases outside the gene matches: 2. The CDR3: CASSRDRNTGELFF. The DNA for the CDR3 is TGTGCCAGCAGTCGGGACAGAAACACCGGGGAGCTGTTTTTT.

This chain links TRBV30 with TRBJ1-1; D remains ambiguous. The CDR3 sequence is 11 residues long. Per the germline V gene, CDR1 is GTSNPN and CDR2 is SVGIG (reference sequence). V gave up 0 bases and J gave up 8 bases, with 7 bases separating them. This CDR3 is CAWSVSREAFF. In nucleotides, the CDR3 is TGTGCCTGGAGTGTGTCCAGGGAAGCTTTCTTT.

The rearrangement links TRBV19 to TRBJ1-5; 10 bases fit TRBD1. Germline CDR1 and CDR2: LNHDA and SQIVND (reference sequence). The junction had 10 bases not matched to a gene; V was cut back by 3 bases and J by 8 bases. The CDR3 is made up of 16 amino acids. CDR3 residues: CASSIPGTGVAEPQHF. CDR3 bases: TGTGCCAGTAGTATCCCCGGGACAGGGGTCGCCGAGCCCCAGCATTTT.

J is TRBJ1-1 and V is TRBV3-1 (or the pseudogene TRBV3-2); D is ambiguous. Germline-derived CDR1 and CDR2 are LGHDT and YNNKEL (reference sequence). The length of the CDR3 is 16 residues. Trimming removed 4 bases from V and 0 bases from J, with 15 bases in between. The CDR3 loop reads CASSLRGRTVNTEAFF. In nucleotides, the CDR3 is TGTGCCAGCAGCCTCCGGGGTAGGACCGTGAACACTGAAGCTTTCTTT.